Listed below are T cell receptor beta chains from one sample, sequenced in a study of cytomegalovirus exposure and HLA in healthy donors. Using immunoSEQ multiplex PCR, the repertoire was profiled, and TCRdb retains in-frame clones only, with some absent. This table has 110,000 to 150,000 clones, 78% appearing once. The sample taken for sequencing was PBMCs. These receptors originate from a female donor in good health and CMV-seronegative. Each CDR3 is given with its conserved first and last residue. Each record gives: J gene, clone size, D gene, V gene, CDR3 protein, CDR3 DNA. The D gene is left open where the match is weak. Not every row has a clone size; where given, it reads once, few, many or a size class.

TRBJ1-1 | NA | NA | TRBV5-1 | CASSFKSIAGMAEAFF | TGCGCCAGCAGCTTCAAATCTATTGCTGGTATGGCTGAAGCTTTCTTT
TRBJ2-2 | NA | TRBD2 | TRBV6-5 | CASLGLAELTGELFF | TGTGCCAGCCTCGGACTAGCGGAACTCACCGGGGAGCTGTTTTTT
TRBJ2-7 | NA | NA | TRBV9 | CASSVGGSISYEQYF | TGTGCCAGCAGCGTAGGAGGCAGTATCTCCTACGAGCAGTACTTC
TRBJ2-1 | NA | NA | TRBV29-1 | CSVLYSSNEQFF | TGCAGCGTTTTATACAGCTCCAATGAGCAGTTCTTC
TRBJ2-7 | few | NA | TRBV4-1 | CASSQGTTNSYEQYF | TGCGCCAGCAGCCAAGGGACTACAAACTCCTACGAGCAGTACTTC
TRBJ1-5 | NA | NA | TRBV29-1 | CSVGAGVGSNQPQHF | TGCAGCGTTGGGGCCGGGGTTGGTAGCAATCAGCCCCAGCATTTT
TRBJ1-5 | NA | NA | TRBV2 | CASSVDMGMDQPQHF | TGTGCCAGCAGTGTGGACATGGGAATGGATCAGCCCCAGCATTTT
TRBJ2-1 | NA | NA | TRBV7-3 | CASSLRGTGNYNEQFF | TGTGCCAGCAGCTTAAGAGGTACGGGGAACTACAATGAGCAGTTCTTC
TRBJ1-2 | NA | NA | TRBV18 | CASSPPTESYGYTF | TGTGCCAGCTCACCCCCGACAGAAAGCTATGGCTACACCTTC
TRBJ1-4 | few | TRBD1 | TRBV28 | CASSPGTGSLNEKLFF | TGTGCCAGCAGCCCCGGGACAGGGAGCCTAAATGAAAAACTGTTTTTT
TRBJ2-5 | NA | NA | TRBV29-1 | CSVGIVSGRTGTQYF | TGCAGCGTTGGAATAGTGTCGGGCCGTACAGGGACCCAGTACTTC
TRBJ2-7 | few | TRBD1 | TRBV14 | CASSPGQGANYEQYF | TGTGCCAGCAGCCCAGGACAGGGGGCAAACTACGAGCAGTACTTC
TRBJ2-1 | NA | TRBD1 | TRBV11-2 | CASSHDRDYNEQFF | TGTGCCAGCAGTCACGACAGGGACTACAATGAGCAGTTCTTC
TRBJ2-7 | NA | NA | TRBV11-3 | CASSLRAGPYEQYF | TGTGCCAGCAGCTTAAGAGCGGGTCCCTACGAGCAGTACTTC
TRBJ2-1 | NA | TRBD2 | TRBV7-9 | CASSSPKSGGYSYNEQFF | TGTGCCAGCAGCTCCCCGAAGAGCGGGGGCTACTCCTACAATGAGCAGTTCTTC
TRBJ2-1 | NA | NA | TRBV30 | CAWVWGRGRNEQFF | TGTGCCTGGGTTTGGGGCAGGGGGAGGAATGAGCAGTTCTTC
TRBJ2-3 | NA | TRBD2 | TRBV5-8 | CASIPGGVPGTDTQYF | TGTGCCAGCATCCCGGGAGGGGTGCCCGGCACAGATACGCAGTATTTT
TRBJ2-3 | NA | NA | TRBV19 | CASSPDRPNTDTQYF | TGTGCCAGTAGTCCTGACAGGCCTAACACAGATACGCAGTATTTT
TRBJ2-3 | NA | TRBD2 | TRBV6-1 | CASSKGTSPRVQYF | TGTGCCAGCAGTAAGGGGACTAGCCCGAGGGTGCAGTATTTT
TRBJ2-6 | NA | NA | TRBV29-1 | CSVRDTGSGANVLTF | TGCAGCGTACGGGACACCGGCTCTGGGGCCAACGTCCTGACTTTC
TRBJ2-1 | NA | TRBD1 | TRBV6-1 | CASSANRGASLRNEQFF | TGTGCCAGCAGTGCGAACAGGGGGGCCAGTTTAAGGAATGAGCAGTTCTTC
TRBJ2-7 | few | NA | TRBV6-1 | CASSEGEGAGYEQYF | TGTGCCAGCAGTGAAGGCGAAGGGGCCGGCTACGAGCAGTACTTC
TRBJ2-1 | NA | NA | TRBV4-1 | CASSLAAGQHYNEQFF | TGCGCCAGCAGCCTAGCCGCGGGACAGCACTACAATGAGCAGTTCTTC
TRBJ2-3 | few | TRBD2 | TRBV7-2 | CASSLSAGGTDTQYF | TGTGCCAGCAGCTTATCGGCGGGAGGGACAGATACGCAGTATTTT
TRBJ1-1 | NA | TRBD1 | TRBV6-5 | CASKVGGLNTEAFF | TGTGCCAGCAAAGTAGGGGGCCTGAACACTGAAGCTTTCTTT
TRBJ1-1 | few | TRBD1 | TRBV5-4 | CASSFEGARRNTEAFF | TGTGCCAGCAGCTTTGAGGGGGCGAGGAGGAACACTGAAGCTTTCTTT
TRBJ2-7 | once | TRBD1 | TRBV14 | CASSLGTGGYEQYF | TGTGCCAGCAGCCTTGGGACAGGGGGCTACGAGCAGTACTTC
TRBJ1-5 | NA | NA | TRBV19 | CASSIDSPGSNQPQHF | TGTGCCAGTAGTATAGATAGCCCAGGGAGCAATCAGCCCCAGCATTTT
TRBJ2-5 | NA | TRBD2 | TRBV27 | CASSAGTSGSIQETQYF | TGTGCCAGCAGTGCCGGGACTAGCGGGAGTATCCAAGAGACCCAGTACTTC
TRBJ2-7 | NA | TRBD1 | TRBV5-1 | CASSLEAARTGHDEQYF | TGCGCCAGCAGCTTGGAGGCTGCGCGGACAGGGCATGACGAGCAGTACTTC
TRBJ1-1 | once | NA | TRBV19 | CASSIGRTGPLKDTEAFF | TGTGCCAGTAGTATCGGAAGAACAGGACCTCTGAAAGACACTGAAGCTTTCTTT
TRBJ2-3 | NA | NA | TRBV5-6 | CASSLGTAISTDTQYF | TGTGCCAGCAGCTTGGGGACAGCTATAAGCACAGATACGCAGTATTTT
TRBJ2-7 | NA | TRBD2 | TRBV13 | CASSPGLAYEQYF | TGTGCCAGCAGCCCCGGACTAGCCTACGAGCAGTACTTC
TRBJ2-1 | NA | TRBD2 | TRBV7-3 | CASSLWGGTANNEQFF | TGTGCCAGCAGCTTATGGGGGGGAACAGCTAACAATGAGCAGTTCTTC
TRBJ2-1 | NA | NA | TRBV29-1 | CSVDGGRGINEQFF | TGCAGCGTTGACGGGGGGCGGGGGATCAATGAGCAGTTCTTC
TRBJ2-1 | NA | TRBD2 | TRBV27 | CASSHPGLAGGHEQFF | TGTGCCAGCAGTCACCCGGGACTAGCGGGAGGGCATGAGCAGTTCTTC
TRBJ1-1 | NA | NA | TRBV18 | CASSQGLANTEAFF | TGTGCCAGCTCTCAGGGGCTCGCGAACACTGAAGCTTTCTTT
TRBJ2-2 | NA | TRBD1 | TRBV19 | CASSTWTGINTGELFF | TGTGCCAGTAGTACCTGGACAGGGATCAACACCGGGGAGCTGTTTTTT
TRBJ1-5 | few | TRBD1 | TRBV29-1 | CSASIGQGRGQPQHF | TGCAGCGCCAGCATCGGACAGGGTAGGGGTCAGCCCCAGCATTTT
TRBJ2-7 | NA | NA | TRBV7-2 | CASSLSRGGAAYEQYF | TGTGCCAGCAGCTTATCGAGGGGGGGGGCCGCCTACGAGCAGTACTTC
TRBJ1-4 | NA | TRBD1 | TRBV28 | CASSRTGGDEKLFF | TGTGCCAGCAGTAGAACAGGGGGGGACGAAAAACTGTTTTTT
TRBJ2-1 | NA | TRBD2 | TRBV6-1 | CASSDRAGGLSSYNEQFF | TGTGCCAGCAGTGATCGAGCGGGGGGCTTGAGCTCCTACAATGAGCAGTTCTTC
TRBJ1-5 | NA | TRBD1 | TRBV7-8 | CASSSGQGAGQPQHF | TGTGCCAGCAGCTCGGGACAGGGGGCAGGTCAGCCCCAGCATTTT
TRBJ2-7 | NA | TRBD1 | TRBV6-1 | CASSESGQGAYEQYF | TGTGCCAGCAGTGAGTCGGGACAGGGGGCCTACGAGCAGTACTTC